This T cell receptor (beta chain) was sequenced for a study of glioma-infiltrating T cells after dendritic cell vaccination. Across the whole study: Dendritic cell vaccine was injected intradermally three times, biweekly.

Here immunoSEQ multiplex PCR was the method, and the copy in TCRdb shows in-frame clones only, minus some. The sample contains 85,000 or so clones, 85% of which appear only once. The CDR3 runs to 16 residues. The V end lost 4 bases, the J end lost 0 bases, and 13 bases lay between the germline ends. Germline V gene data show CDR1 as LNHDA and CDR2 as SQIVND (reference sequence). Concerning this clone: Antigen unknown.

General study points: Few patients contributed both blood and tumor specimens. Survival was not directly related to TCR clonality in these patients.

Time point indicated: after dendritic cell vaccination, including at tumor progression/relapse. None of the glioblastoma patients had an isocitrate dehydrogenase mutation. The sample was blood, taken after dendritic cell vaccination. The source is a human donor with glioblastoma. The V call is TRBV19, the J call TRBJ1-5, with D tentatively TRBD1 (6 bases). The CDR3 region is CASSTGQVYSNQPQHF. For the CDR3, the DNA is TGTGCCAGTAGTACGGGACAAGTTTATAGCAATCAGCCCCAGCATTTT. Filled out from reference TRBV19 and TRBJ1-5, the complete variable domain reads DGGITQSPKYLFRKEGQNVTLSCEQNLNHDAMYWYRQDPGQGLRLIYYSQIVNDFQKGDIAEGYSVSREKKESFPLTVTSAQKNPTAFYLCASSTGQVYSNQPQHFGDGTRLSIL.